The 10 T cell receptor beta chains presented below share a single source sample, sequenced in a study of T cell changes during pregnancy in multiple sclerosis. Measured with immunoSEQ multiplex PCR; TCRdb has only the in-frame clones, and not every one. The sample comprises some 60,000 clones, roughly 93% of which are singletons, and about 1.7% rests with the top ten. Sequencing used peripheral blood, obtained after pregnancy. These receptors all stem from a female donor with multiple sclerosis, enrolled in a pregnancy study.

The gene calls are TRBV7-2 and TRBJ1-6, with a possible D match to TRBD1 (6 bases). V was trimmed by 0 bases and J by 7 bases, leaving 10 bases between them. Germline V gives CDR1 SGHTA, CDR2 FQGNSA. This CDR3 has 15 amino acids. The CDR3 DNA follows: TGTGCCAGCAGCTTAGCCCCGGGACAAAATTCACCCCTCCACTTT. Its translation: CASSLAPGQNSPLHF.

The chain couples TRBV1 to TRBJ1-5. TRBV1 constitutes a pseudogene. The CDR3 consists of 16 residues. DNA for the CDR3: TGCACCAGCAGCCACAAAAGAGGTTTTGGCAATCAGCCCCAGCATTTT. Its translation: CTSSHKRGFGNQPQHF.

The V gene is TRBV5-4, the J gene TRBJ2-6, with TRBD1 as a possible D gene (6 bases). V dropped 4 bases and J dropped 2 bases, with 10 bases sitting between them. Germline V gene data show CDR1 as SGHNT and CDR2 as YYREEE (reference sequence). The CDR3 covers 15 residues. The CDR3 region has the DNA TGTGCCAGCAGCCCCAACAGGGCTGGGGCCAACGTCCTGACTTTC. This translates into CASSPNRAGANVLTF. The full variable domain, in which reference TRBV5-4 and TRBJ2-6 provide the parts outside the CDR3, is ETGVTQSPTHLIKTRGQQVTLRCSSQSGHNTVSWYQQALGQGPQFIFQYYREEENGRGNFPPRFSGLQFPNYSSELNVNALELDDSALYLCASSPNRAGANVLTFGAGSRLTVL.

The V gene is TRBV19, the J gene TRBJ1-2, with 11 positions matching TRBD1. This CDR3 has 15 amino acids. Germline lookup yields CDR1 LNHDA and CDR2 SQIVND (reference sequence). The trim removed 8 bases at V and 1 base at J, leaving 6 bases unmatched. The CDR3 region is CASHGQGAGNYGYTF. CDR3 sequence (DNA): TGTGCCAGTCACGGACAGGGGGCGGGTAACTATGGCTACACCTTC.

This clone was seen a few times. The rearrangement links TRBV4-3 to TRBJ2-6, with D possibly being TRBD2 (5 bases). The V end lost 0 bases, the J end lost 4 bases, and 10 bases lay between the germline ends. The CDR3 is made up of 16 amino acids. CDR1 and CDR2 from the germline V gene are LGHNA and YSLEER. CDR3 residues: CASSQEEGTGANVLTF. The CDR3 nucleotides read TGCGCCAGCAGCCAAGAAGAGGGTACCGGGGCCAACGTCCTGACTTTC.

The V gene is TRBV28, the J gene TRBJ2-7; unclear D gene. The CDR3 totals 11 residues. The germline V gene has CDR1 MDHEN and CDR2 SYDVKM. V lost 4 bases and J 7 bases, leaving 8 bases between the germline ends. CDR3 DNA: TGTGCCAGCAGTTCCCCCCGGGAGCAGTACTTC. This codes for CASSSPREQYF.

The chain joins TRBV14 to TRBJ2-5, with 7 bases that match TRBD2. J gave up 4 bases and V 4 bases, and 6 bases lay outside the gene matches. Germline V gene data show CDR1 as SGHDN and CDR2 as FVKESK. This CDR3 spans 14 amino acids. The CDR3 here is CASSRGGSIETQYF. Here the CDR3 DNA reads TGTGCCAGCAGCCGAGGCGGGAGCATAGAGACCCAGTACTTC.

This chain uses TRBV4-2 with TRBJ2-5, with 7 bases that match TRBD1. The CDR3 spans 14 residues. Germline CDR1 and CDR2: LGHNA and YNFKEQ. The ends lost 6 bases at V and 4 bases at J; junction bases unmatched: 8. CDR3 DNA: TGTGCCAGCAGAGAGAGACAGGGCGCAGAGACCCAGTACTTC. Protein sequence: CASRERQGAETQYF.

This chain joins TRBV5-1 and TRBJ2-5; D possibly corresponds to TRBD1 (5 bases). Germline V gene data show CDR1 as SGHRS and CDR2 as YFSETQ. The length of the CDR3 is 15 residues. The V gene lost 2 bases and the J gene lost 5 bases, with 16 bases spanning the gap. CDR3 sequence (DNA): TGCGCCAGCAGCTTTGGCCAGGGTCTGAGGGAGACCCAGTACTTC. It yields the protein CASSFGQGLRETQYF. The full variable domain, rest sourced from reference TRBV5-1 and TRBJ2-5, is KAGVTQTPRYLIKTRGQQVTLSCSPISGHRSVSWYQQTPGQGLQFLFEYFSETQRNKGNFPGRFSGRQFSNSRSEMNVSTLELGDSALYLCASSFGQGLRETQYFGPGTRLLVL.

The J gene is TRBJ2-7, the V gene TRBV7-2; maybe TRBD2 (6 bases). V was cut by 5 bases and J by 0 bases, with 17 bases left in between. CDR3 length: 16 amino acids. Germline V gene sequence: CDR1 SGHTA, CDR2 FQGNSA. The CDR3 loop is CASSIGTPTSSYEQYF. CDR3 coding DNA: TGTGCCAGCAGCATCGGGACTCCAACGAGCTCCTACGAGCAGTACTTC.